These 19 T cell receptor beta chains came from one sample sequenced in a study of CD8 T cells in Susac syndrome. Reverse transcription of roughly 0.5 to 1 ug RNA was carried out with random hexamers. MiXCR was run by TCRdb on the immunoSEQ multiplex PCR reads, yielding one entry per CDR3 protein. This sample carries under 300,000 distinct CDR3 sequences, 90% to 96% of them seen once, and the ten largest clones take approximately 0.1%. Sequenced material: CD4+ T cells from PBMCs. The receptors were gathered from a human donor with Susac syndrome.

The J gene is TRBJ1-4, the V gene TRBV29-1; 9 positions match TRBD1. The junction had 4 bases not matched to a gene; V was cut back by 1 base and J by 7 bases. The CDR3 totals 14 residues. Germline V CDR1 and CDR2: SQVTM, ANQGSEA. The CDR3 DNA reads as TGCAGCGTTGAAGCGACAGGGGGAGGTGAAAAACTGTTTTTT. Its translation: CSVEATGGGEKLFF.

The chain uses TRBV7-2 and TRBJ2-7; tentative D call: TRBD2 (6 bases). This CDR3 is 15 amino acids long. In germline, CDR1 is SGHTA, CDR2 FQGNSA. V was clipped by 6 bases and J by 7 bases, with 22 bases between them. Written as DNA, the CDR3 is TGTGCCAGCAGGCCCTCCGCCCGGGAGCTGGGGGAGCAGTACTTC. It specifies CASRPSARELGEQYF.

The chain joins TRBV19 to TRBJ1-2; D unclear. Germline V gene sequence: CDR1 LNHDA, CDR2 SQIVND (reference sequence). V was shortened by 7 bases and J by 7 bases, with 10 bases between the two germline ends. The CDR3 sequence is 11 residues long. CDR3 amino acids: CASTLGLGYTF. The CDR3 DNA follows: TGTGCCAGTACCCTGGGCCTTGGCTACACCTTC.

This chain links TRBV30 with TRBJ2-7, with a tentative D call TRBD1 (5 bases). CDR3 length: 15 residues. CDR1 and CDR2 (germline): GTSNPN, SVGIG (reference sequence). The V and J ends lost 5 bases and 1 base respectively, with 18 bases between them. The CDR3 DNA is TGTGCCTGGGGACGAACAGGATCTCCTTCCTACGAGCAGTACTTC. Protein: CAWGRTGSPSYEQYF. Full variable domain (missing parts from reference TRBV30 and TRBJ2-7): SQTIHQWPATLVQPVGSPLSLECTVEGTSNPNLYWYRQAAGRGLQLLFYSVGIGQISSEVPQNLSASRPQDRQFILSSKKLLLSDSGFYLCAWGRTGSPSYEQYFGPGTRLTVT.

The V and J genes are TRBV30 and TRBJ1-1; D gene unclear. V lost 6 bases to trimming and J lost 1 base, with 12 bases between them. Per the germline V gene, CDR1 is GTSNPN and CDR2 is SVGIG (reference sequence). The CDR3 spans 13 residues. CDR3 protein: CACGGRPNTEAFF. DNA of the CDR3: TGTGCCTGCGGAGGTCGTCCGAACACTGAAGCTTTCTTT.

The J gene is TRBJ1-2, the V gene TRBV29-1, with 9 bases aligning to TRBD1. The CDR3 sequence is 16 residues long. CDR1 is SQVTM and CDR2 is ANQGSEA in the germline V gene. J gave up 3 bases and V 0 bases, and 8 bases lay outside the gene matches. CDR3 in DNA: TGCAGCGTTGAAGACCACAGGGGGCGTAGGGACTATGGCTACACCTTC. Translation gives CSVEDHRGRRDYGYTF.

This sequence joins TRBV4-1 and TRBJ1-2; D might be TRBD1 (6 bases). There are 17 residues in the CDR3. V was clipped by 4 bases and J by 3 bases, with 21 bases between them. The germline V gene encodes CDR1 MGHRA and CDR2 YSYEKL. The CDR3 loop is CASSPTAVDSEYYGYTF. CDR3 nucleotides: TGCGCCAGCAGCCCGACGGCGGTGGACAGTGAATACTATGGCTACACCTTC.

Note on this clonotype: The junction differs from germline at one of its ends, possibly a read error. The V gene is TRBV24-1, the J gene TRBJ2-1; D not certain. CDR1 and CDR2 from the germline V gene are KGHDR and SFDVKD. The CDR3 length is 12 residues. The chain's CDR3 is CATSDSDNEQFF. Written as DNA, the CDR3 is TGTGCCACCAGTGATTCCGACAACGAGCAGTTCTTC.

The chain carries TRBV3-1 and TRBJ2-5; TRBD2 matches at 15 bases. The germline V gene has CDR1 LGHDT and CDR2 YNNKEL (reference sequence). The CDR3 is 16 amino acids. With 5 bases clipped from V and 5 bases from J, the junction kept 6 bases outside the gene matches. The CDR3 nucleotides read TGTGCCAGCAGCACCCGGACTAGCGGGAGGGGGGAGACCCAGTACTTC. This encodes CASSTRTSGRGETQYF.

The rearrangement links TRBV5-6 to TRBJ2-5, with TRBD1 matching 9 bases. Trimming took 7 bases from V and 5 from J; bases not matched to a gene: 3. This CDR3 is 12 amino acids long. The germline CDR1 and CDR2 sequences are SGHDT and YYEEEE. The CDR3 nucleotides are TGTGCCAGCGGACAGGGGCAGGAGACCCAGTACTTC. Translation: CASGQGQETQYF.

This clonotype was seen just once. J is TRBJ1-3 and V is TRBV30; D is undetermined. This CDR3 region has 13 residues. The V end was cut by 0 bases, the J end by 4 bases, with 7 bases between. Germline V CDR1 and CDR2: GTSNPN, SVGIG (reference sequence). For the CDR3, the DNA is TGTGCCTGGAGTGTAGGGAACGGAAACACCATATATTTT. It codes for CAWSVGNGNTIYF. The complete variable domain, with remaining parts taken from reference TRBV30 and TRBJ1-3, reads SQTIHQWPATLVQPVGSPLSLECTVEGTSNPNLYWYRQAAGRGLQLLFYSVGIGQISSEVPQNLSASRPQDRQFILSSKKLLLSDSGFYLCAWSVGNGNTIYFGEGSWLTVV.

This clonotype was recorded once. The chain combines TRBV7-9 with TRBJ1-5, with 7 bases matching TRBD1. The CDR3 totals 16 residues. J lost 0 bases, V lost 6 bases, and 8 bases had no gene match. Germline CDR1 is SEHNR and CDR2 is FQNEAQ (reference sequence). CDR3 in DNA: TGTGCCAGCAGTTCTCCGGGACAGAATAGCAATCAGCCCCAGCATTTT. Translated, it gives CASSSPGQNSNQPQHF.

A single count supports this clonotype. J is TRBJ2-3 and V is TRBV29-1; perhaps TRBD2 as D (6 bases). Trimming stripped 4 bases from V and 2 bases from J, with 22 bases between. Germline assignment: CDR1 SQVTM and CDR2 ANQGSEA. This CDR3 has 17 amino acids. CDR3 in amino acids: CSVVRGFGRFFTDTQYF. As DNA, the CDR3 is TGCAGCGTTGTACGGGGGTTCGGGCGGTTCTTCACAGATACGCAGTATTTT.

The CDR3 DNA is TGTGCCAGCAGCGCGGGACCCACCCACGCCGGGGAGCTGTTTTTT. Translating gives CASSAGPTHAGELFF. The chain employs TRBV9 and TRBJ2-2; D is tentatively TRBD1 or TRBD2 (5 bases each). Germline CDR1 and CDR2: SGDLS and YYNGEE. This CDR3 is built from 15 residues. The V and J ends lost 3 bases and 6 bases respectively, with 15 bases between them. The full variable domain, in which reference TRBV9 and TRBJ2-2 provide the parts outside the CDR3, is DSGVTQTPKHLITATGQRVTLRCSPRSGDLSVYWYQQSLDQGLQFLIQYYNGEERAKGNILERFSAQQFPDLHSELNLSSLELGDSALYFCASSAGPTHAGELFFGEGSRLTVL.

The rearrangement uses TRBV28 and TRBJ2-6; D is tentatively TRBD1 or TRBD2 (5 bases each). The CDR3 runs to 17 residues. Per the germline V gene, CDR1 is MDHEN and CDR2 is SYDVKM. V lost 7 bases and J 1 base, leaving 17 bases between the germline ends. CDR3 sequence: CASTTGLTLSGANVLTF. CDR3 sequence (DNA): TGTGCCAGCACCACAGGACTGACGCTTTCTGGGGCCAACGTCCTGACTTTC.

This clonotype has a single count. V and J are TRBV18 and TRBJ2-5; D gene ambiguous. The germline V gene has CDR1 KGHSH and CDR2 LQKENI. The CDR3 is made up of 13 amino acids. V was clipped by 1 base and J by 5 bases, with 8 bases between them. CDR3 sequence reads: CASSPQNSETQYF. DNA for the CDR3: TGTGCCAGCTCACCACAAAATTCTGAGACCCAGTACTTC.

This clonotype has only one observation. This rearrangement joins TRBV12-3 or TRBV12-4 to TRBJ1-2; 11 bases line up with TRBD1. This CDR3 contains 16 residues. The trim removed 3 bases at V and 3 bases at J, leaving 6 bases unmatched. CDR3 nucleotides: TGTGCCAGCAGTTTTGGTTGGACAGGGGGCGACTATGGCTACACCTTC. It yields the protein CASSFGWTGGDYGYTF.

A word on this clonotype: Compared with germline, one end of the junction differs, possibly owing to a read error. V and J are TRBV29-1 and TRBJ2-1; 9 positions match TRBD2. Germline V CDR1 and CDR2: SQVTM, ANQGSEA. The CDR3 is 14 amino acids. The CDR3 protein is CSVEAGGLGNEQFF. The CDR3 DNA follows: TGCAGCGTCGAAGCGGGAGGTTTGGGGAATGAGCAGTTCTTC.

The rearrangement joins TRBV7-9 to TRBJ2-7; no reliable D call. The CDR3 consists of 15 residues. V was shortened by 5 bases and J by 6 bases, with 20 bases between the two germline ends. From germline, CDR1 is SEHNR and CDR2 FQNEAQ (reference sequence). CDR3 coding DNA: TGTGCCAGCAGCATCGGGTCGATAGGGTCCGGCGAGCAGTACTTC. The encoded protein is CASSIGSIGSGEQYF. Complete variable domain (other parts from reference TRBV7-9 and TRBJ2-7): DTGVSQNPRHKITKRGQNVTFRCDPISEHNRLYWYRQTLGQGPEFLTYFQNEAQLEKSRLLSDRFSAERPKGSFSTLEIQRTEQGDSAMYLCASSIGSIGSGEQYFGPGTRLTVT.